This TCR beta chain was captured in a study of OX40 agonist ivuxolimab in advanced cancers. Produced via immunoSEQ multiplex PCR; TCRdb's table is partial and in-frame only. There are 55,000 to 85,000 clones in the sample; 70% to 90% occur only once, and 2.8% lies in the top ten. The sample was CD4+ or CD8+ T cells sorted from blood, taken in a trial of the OX40 agonist ivuxolimab. The source is an adult with an advanced solid tumor such as melanoma, head and neck, liver or kidney cancer.

In nucleotides, the CDR3 is TGTGCCAGCAGCTTAACGCCCCAGGGGTCGGTGGCAGATACGCAGTATTTT. Translated, it gives CASSLTPQGSVADTQYF. This chain connects TRBV7-3 to TRBJ2-3, with D tentatively TRBD1 (6 bases). The CDR3 spans 17 residues. Trimming removed 0 bases from V and 4 bases from J, with 17 bases in between. In germline, CDR1 is SGHTA, CDR2 FQGTGA.